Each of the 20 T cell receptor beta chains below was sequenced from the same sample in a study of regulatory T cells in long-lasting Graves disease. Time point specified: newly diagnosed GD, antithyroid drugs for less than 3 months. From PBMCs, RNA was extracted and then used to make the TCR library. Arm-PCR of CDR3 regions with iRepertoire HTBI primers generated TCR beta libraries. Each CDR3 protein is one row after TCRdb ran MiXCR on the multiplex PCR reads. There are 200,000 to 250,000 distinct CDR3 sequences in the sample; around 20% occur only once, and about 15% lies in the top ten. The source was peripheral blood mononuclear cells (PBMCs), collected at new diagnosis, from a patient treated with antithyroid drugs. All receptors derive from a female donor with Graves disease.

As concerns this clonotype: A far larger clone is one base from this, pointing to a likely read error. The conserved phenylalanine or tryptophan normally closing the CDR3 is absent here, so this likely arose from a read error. The chain's CDR3 is CASSRDIAGGRDEQFL. The CDR3 DNA reads TGTGCCAGCAGCCGCGATATAGCGGGGGGGAGGGATGAGCAGTTCCTC. The rearrangement links TRBV7-9 to TRBJ2-1, with 11 bases that match TRBD2. CDR3 length equals 16 residues. Germline V CDR1 and CDR2: SEHNR, FQNEAQ (reference sequence). Trimming cost V 5 bases and J 8 bases; bases outside gene matches: 11.

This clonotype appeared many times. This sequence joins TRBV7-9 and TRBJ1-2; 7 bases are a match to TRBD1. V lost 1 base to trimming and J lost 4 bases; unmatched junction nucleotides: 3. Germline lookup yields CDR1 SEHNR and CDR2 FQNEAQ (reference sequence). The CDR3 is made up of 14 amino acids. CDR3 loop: CASSLGGTVYGYTF. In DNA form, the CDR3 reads TGTGCCAGCAGCTTAGGGGGGACAGTCTATGGCTACACCTTC.

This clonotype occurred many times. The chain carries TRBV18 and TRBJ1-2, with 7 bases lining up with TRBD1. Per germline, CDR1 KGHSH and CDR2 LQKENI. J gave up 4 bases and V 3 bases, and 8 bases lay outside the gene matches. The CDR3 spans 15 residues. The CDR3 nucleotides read TGTGCCAGCTCACCGGGACAGCTCAAGGGCTATGGCTACACCTTC. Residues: CASSPGQLKGYGYTF. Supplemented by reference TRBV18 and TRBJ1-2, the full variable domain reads NAGVMQNPRHLVRRRGQEARLRCSPMKGHSHVYWYRQLPEEGLKFMVYLQKENIIDESGMPKERFSAEFPKEGPSILRIQQVVRGDSAAYFCASSPGQLKGYGYTFGSGTRLTVV.

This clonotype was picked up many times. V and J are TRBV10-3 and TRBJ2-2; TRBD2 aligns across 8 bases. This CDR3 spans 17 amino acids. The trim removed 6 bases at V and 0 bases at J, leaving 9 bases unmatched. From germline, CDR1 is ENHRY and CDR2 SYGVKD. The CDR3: CAIRPGGAASNTGELFF. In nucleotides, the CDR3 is TGTGCCATCAGACCCGGGGGGGCAGCTTCGAACACCGGGGAGCTGTTTTTT.

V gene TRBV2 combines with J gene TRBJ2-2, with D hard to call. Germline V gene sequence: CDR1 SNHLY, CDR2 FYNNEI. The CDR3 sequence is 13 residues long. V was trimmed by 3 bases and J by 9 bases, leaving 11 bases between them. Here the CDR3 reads CASSDGPLRELFF. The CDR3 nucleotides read TGTGCCAGCAGTGACGGCCCGTTAAGGGAGCTGTTTTTT.

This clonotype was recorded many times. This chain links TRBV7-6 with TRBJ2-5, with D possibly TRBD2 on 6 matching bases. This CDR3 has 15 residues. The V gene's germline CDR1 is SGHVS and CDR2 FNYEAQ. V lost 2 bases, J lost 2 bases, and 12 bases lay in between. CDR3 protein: CASSLSAGRQETQYF. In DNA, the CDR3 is TGTGCCAGCAGCTTAAGCGCAGGGAGGCAAGAGACCCAGTACTTC.

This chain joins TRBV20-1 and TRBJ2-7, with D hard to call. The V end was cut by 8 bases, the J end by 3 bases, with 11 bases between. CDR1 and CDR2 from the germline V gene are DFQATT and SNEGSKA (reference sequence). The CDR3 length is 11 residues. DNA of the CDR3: TGCAGTATTAAGGTGGACTACGAGCAGTACTTC. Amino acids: CSIKVDYEQYF.

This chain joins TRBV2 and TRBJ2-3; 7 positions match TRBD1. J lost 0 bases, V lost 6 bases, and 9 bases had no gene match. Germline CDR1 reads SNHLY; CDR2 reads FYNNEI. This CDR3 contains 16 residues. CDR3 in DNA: TGTGCCAGCAGCCGCCGGGACAGCCCTAGCACAGATACGCAGTATTTT. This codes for CASSRRDSPSTDTQYF.

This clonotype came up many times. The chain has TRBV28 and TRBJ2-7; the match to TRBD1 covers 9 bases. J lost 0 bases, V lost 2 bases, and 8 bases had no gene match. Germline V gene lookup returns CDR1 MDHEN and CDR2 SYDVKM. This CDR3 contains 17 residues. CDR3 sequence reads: CASSLPTGGRGSYEQYF. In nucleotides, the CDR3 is TGTGCCAGCAGTTTACCGACAGGGGGAAGGGGCTCCTACGAGCAGTACTTC. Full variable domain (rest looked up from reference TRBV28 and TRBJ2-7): DVKVTQSSRYLVKRTGEKVFLECVQDMDHENMFWYRQDPGLGLRLIYFSYDVKMKEKGDIPEGYSVSREKKERFSLILESASTNQTSMYLCASSLPTGGRGSYEQYFGPGTRLTVT.

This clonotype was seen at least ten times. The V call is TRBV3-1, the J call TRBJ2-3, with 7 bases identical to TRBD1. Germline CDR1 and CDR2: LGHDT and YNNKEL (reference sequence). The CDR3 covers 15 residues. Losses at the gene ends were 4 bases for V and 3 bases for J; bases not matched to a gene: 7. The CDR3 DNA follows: TGTGCCAGCAGCCCGGGGACAGAATCAACAGATACGCAGTATTTT. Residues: CASSPGTESTDTQYF.

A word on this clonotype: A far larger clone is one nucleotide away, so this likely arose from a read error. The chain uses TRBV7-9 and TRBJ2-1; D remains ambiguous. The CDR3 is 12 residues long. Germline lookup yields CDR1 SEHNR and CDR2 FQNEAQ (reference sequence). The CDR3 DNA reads TGTGCCAGCAGCTTAAGTTCGGATGAGCGGTTCTTC. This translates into CASSLSSDERFF.

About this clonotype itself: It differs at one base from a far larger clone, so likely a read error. The CDR3 protein is CASLNGRGLRGDTQYF. The CDR3 bases are TGTGCCAGTCTAAATGGACGGGGGTTACGGGGAGATACGCAGTATTTT. This sequence joins TRBV7-2 and TRBJ2-1; a weak D match, TRBD2 (6 bases). Judging by the DNA end, TRBJ2-3 fits better; the J call may be wrong. The germline V gene has CDR1 SGHTA and CDR2 FQGNSA. This CDR3 spans 16 amino acids.

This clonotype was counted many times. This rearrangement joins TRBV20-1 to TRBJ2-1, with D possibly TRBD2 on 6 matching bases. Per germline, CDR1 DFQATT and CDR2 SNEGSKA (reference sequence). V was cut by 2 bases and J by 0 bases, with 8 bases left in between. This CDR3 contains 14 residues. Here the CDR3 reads CSARRAGSYNEQFF. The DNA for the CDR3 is TGCAGTGCTAGAAGAGCGGGCTCCTACAATGAGCAGTTCTTC.

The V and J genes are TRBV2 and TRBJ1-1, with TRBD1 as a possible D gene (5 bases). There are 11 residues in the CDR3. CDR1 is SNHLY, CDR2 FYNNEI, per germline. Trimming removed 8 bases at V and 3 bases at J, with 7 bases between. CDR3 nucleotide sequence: TGTGCCAGCTTGGGGGACACTGAAGCTTTCTTT. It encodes CASLGDTEAFF.

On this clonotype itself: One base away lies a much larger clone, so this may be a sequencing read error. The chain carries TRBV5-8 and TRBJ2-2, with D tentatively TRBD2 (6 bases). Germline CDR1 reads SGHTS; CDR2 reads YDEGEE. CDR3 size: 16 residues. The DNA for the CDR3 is TGTGCCAGCAGCTTGGGTCGACCCATGGGGACCGGGGGGCTGTTTTTT. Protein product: CASSLGRPMGTGGLFF. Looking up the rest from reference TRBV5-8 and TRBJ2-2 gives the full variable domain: EAGVTQSPTHLIKTRGQQATLRCSPISGHTSVYWYQQALGLGLQFLLWYDEGEERNRGNFPPRFSGRQFPNYSSELNVNALELEDSALYLCASSLGRPMGTGGLFFGEGSRLTVL.

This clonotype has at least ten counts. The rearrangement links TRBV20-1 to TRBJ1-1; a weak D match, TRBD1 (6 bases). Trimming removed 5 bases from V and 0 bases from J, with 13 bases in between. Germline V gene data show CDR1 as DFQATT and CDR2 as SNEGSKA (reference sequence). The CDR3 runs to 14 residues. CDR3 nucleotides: TGCAGTGCTTTTACAGGGCCGATGAACACTGAAGCTTTCTTT. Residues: CSAFTGPMNTEAFF.

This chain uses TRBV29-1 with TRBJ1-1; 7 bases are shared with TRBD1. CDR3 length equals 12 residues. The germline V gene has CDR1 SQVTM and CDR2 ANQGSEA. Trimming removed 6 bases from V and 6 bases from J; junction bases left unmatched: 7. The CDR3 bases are TGCAGCGTGGACTACAGGGGTTCTGAAGCTTTCTTT. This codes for CSVDYRGSEAFF.

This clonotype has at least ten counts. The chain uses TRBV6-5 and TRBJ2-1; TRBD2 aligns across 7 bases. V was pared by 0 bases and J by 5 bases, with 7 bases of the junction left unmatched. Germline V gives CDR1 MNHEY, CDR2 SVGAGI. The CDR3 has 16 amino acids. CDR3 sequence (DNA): TGTGCCAGCAGTTACTCGAATAGGCTAGCGGACAATGAGCAGTTCTTC. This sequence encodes CASSYSNRLADNEQFF.

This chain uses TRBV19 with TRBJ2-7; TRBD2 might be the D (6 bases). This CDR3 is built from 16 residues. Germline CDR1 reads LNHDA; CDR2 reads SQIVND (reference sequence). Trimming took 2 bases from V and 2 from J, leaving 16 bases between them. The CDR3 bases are TGTGCCAGTAGTATATTTCTAGCGATAGGGGCCTACGAGCAGTACTTC. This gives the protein CASSIFLAIGAYEQYF. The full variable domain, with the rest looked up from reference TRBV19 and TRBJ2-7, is DGGITQSPKYLFRKEGQNVTLSCEQNLNHDAMYWYRQDPGQGLRLIYYSQIVNDFQKGDIAEGYSVSREKKESFPLTVTSAQKNPTAFYLCASSIFLAIGAYEQYFGPGTRLTVT.

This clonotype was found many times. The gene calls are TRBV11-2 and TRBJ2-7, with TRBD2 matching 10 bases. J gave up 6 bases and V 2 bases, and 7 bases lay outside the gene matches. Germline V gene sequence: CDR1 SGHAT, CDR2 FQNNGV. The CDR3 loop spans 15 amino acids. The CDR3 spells CASSLTSGGGSEQYF. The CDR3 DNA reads TGTGCCAGCAGCTTAACCAGCGGGGGGGGGAGCGAGCAGTACTTC.